These 11 T cell receptor beta chains share one sample of origin, sequenced in a study of T cells after posttransplantation cyclophosphamide (dated by TCRdb to 2016 to 2018). Library creation used the immunoSEQ multiplex PCR assay. TCRdb carries this immuneACCESS record with in-frame sequences only. Its versions omit some clonotypes, under half of them owing to an unresolved V gene in the studies checked, with the rest unexplained. With almost 35,000 clones recorded, this sample contains no clone counted only once. The ten biggest clones cover approximately 6.4% of the sample. The sample taken for sequencing was PBMCs. The receptor source for this set is a woman aged 50 to 65 in good health and a related stem cell transplant donor.

Ten or more counts support this clone. V usage is TRBV6-1 and J usage is TRBJ1-1; 9 nucleotides align to TRBD1. The length of the CDR3 is 14 residues. V shed 5 bases, J shed 1 base, and the junction held 2 bases outside the gene matches. Germline CDR1 MNHNS, CDR2 SASEGT. CDR3 protein: CASSRTGENTEAFF. CDR3 DNA sequence: TGTGCCAGCAGTCGGACAGGGGAGAACACTGAAGCTTTCTTT.

This clone was counted at least ten times. The chain employs TRBV12-3 or TRBV12-4 and TRBJ1-1, with a possible D match to TRBD1 (5 bases). V was shortened by 3 bases and J by 11 bases, with 13 bases between the two germline ends. The CDR3 spans 12 residues. The chain's CDR3 is CASSLIGAEAFF. For the CDR3, the DNA is TGTGCCAGCAGTTTGATAGGGGCGGAGGCTTTCTTT.

The CDR3, as DNA: TGTGCCAGCACCCCGTCCCAAGAGACCCAGTACTTC. As protein: CASTPSQETQYF. The chain recombines TRBV28 with TRBJ2-5, with D hard to call. With 7 bases removed from V and 1 base from J, the gap between germline ends came to 7 bases. Germline CDR1 MDHEN, CDR2 SYDVKM. The CDR3 loop spans 12 amino acids.

This clone was detected ten times or more. This chain uses TRBV11-2 with TRBJ2-7; possibly TRBD1 for D (5 bases). Germline CDR1 SGHAT, CDR2 FQNNGV. V lost 5 bases to trimming and J lost 3 bases, with 17 bases between them. CDR3 length: 15 amino acids. Written as DNA, the CDR3 is TGTGCCAGCAGCCTTACAAGGGGCGAATACTACGAGCAGTACTTC. Translating gives CASSLTRGEYYEQYF.

This clone was recorded many times. The chain is built from TRBV7-9 and TRBJ2-1; 7 bases line up with TRBD2. Germline loops: CDR1 SEHNR, CDR2 FQNEAQ (reference sequence). Trimming at V came to 5 bases and at J to 8 bases, leaving 9 bases not matched to a gene. This CDR3 is 14 amino acids long. CDR3 protein: CASSRGLGRYEQFF. The CDR3 region has the DNA TGTGCCAGCAGCCGCGGACTAGGACGGTATGAGCAGTTCTTC.

This clone has a handful of counts. The rearrangement joins TRBV9 to TRBJ2-3; 8 bases are shared with TRBD2. V was clipped by 3 bases and J by 3 bases; unmatched bases: 3. Germline V lookup: CDR1 SGDLS, CDR2 YYNGEE. The CDR3 sequence is 14 residues long. The CDR3 protein is CASSEASGTDTQYF. CDR3 coding DNA: TGTGCCAGCAGCGAGGCTAGCGGGACAGATACGCAGTATTTT.

This clone has a count of ten or more. The chain is built from TRBV12-3 or TRBV12-4 and TRBJ2-1; 11 bases match TRBD2. V lost 5 bases to trimming and J lost 6 bases; unmatched junction nucleotides: 6. The CDR3 has 15 amino acids. The CDR3 spells CASSLTGTSGNEQFF. Written as DNA, the CDR3 is TGTGCCAGCAGTCTAACCGGGACTAGCGGCAATGAGCAGTTCTTC.

This clone was picked up a small number of times. This chain uses TRBV19 with TRBJ1-4, with D unresolved. There are 14 residues in the CDR3. Per the germline V gene, CDR1 is LNHDA and CDR2 is SQIVND (reference sequence). The V end lost 7 bases, the J end lost 5 bases, and 14 bases lay between the germline ends. The CDR3 protein is CASKRVQPNEKLFF. The CDR3 DNA follows: TGTGCCAGTAAGAGGGTTCAGCCAAATGAAAAACTGTTTTTT. The full variable domain, with the rest looked up from reference TRBV19 and TRBJ1-4, is DGGITQSPKYLFRKEGQNVTLSCEQNLNHDAMYWYRQDPGQGLRLIYYSQIVNDFQKGDIAEGYSVSREKKESFPLTVTSAQKNPTAFYLCASKRVQPNEKLFFGSGTQLSVL.

The sample holds many counts of this clone. One end of the junction varies from germline; a read error may be responsible. This chain connects TRBV6-2 or TRBV6-3 to TRBJ2-7, with TRBD2 matching 9 bases. Germline CDR1 MNHEY, CDR2 SVGEGT. The CDR3 spans 14 residues. This CDR3 is CASSPGTSSNEQYF. CDR3 coding DNA: TGTGCCAGCAGTCCCGGGACTAGCTCCAACGAGCAGTACTTC.

This clone appeared many times. V is TRBV4-3 and J is TRBJ2-1; the D is unclear. Between the trimmed V and J ends, which lost 1 base and 0 bases, there was a span of 7 bases. The CDR3 is 15 amino acids. Germline-derived CDR1 and CDR2 are LGHNA and YSLEER. The CDR3: CASSQGLISYNEQFF. The CDR3 nucleotides read TGCGCCAGCAGCCAAGGGCTGATCTCCTACAATGAGCAGTTCTTC.

The sample holds many counts of this clone. The chain combines TRBV29-1 with TRBJ1-1; TRBD1 aligns across 7 bases. CDR3 length equals 13 residues. The ends lost 6 bases at V and 0 bases at J; junction bases unmatched: 4. The germline gives CDR1 SQVTM, CDR2 ANQGSEA. The CDR3 loop reads CSVAGQLNTEAFF. The CDR3 region has the DNA TGCAGCGTAGCGGGACAGTTGAACACTGAAGCTTTCTTT. Complete variable domain (other parts from reference TRBV29-1 and TRBJ1-1): SAVISQKPSRDICQRGTSLTIQCQVDSQVTMMFWYRQQPGQSLTLIATANQGSEATYESGFVIDKFPISRPNLTFSTLTVSNMSPEDSSIYLCSVAGQLNTEAFFGQGTRLTVV.